This T cell receptor beta chain was found in a study of neurological immune-mediated disorders. Findings of the study overall: Phylogenetic grouping placed 18 of 34 multiple sclerosis patients' repertoires in one related-CDR3 cluster, a possible signature. Expansion of TCR clones was greatest in HTLV-1-associated myelopathy and smallest in multiple sclerosis, where it fell below that of healthy controls. The expanded clones of different subjects shared no CDR3 amino acid sequences (suggesting private repertoires in all groups).

The germline gives CDR1 DFQATT, CDR2 SNEGSKA (reference sequence). V was clipped by 4 bases and J by 7 bases; unmatched bases: 6. CDR3 size: 13 residues. Preparation of the unsorted libraries drew on 2 million PBMCs stored at -80 C. TCRdb independently ran MiXCR on the 5' RACE reads; one entry per CDR3 protein. The table has more than 75,000 distinct CDR3 sequences, 5% to 6% seen once. Many counts were recorded for this clonotype. Its cognate antigen is unknown. The clonotype was recovered from a woman aged 30 to 39 with multiple sclerosis. Source material: PBMCs. This chain links TRBV20-1 with TRBJ2-2; the match to TRBD2 covers 7 bases. CDR3 sequence: CSAITGRNGELFF. The CDR3 DNA sequence: TGCAGTGCTATTACCGGGAGGAACGGGGAGCTGTTTTTT.